This is a list of T cell receptor beta chains from one sample in a study of cytomegalovirus exposure and HLA in healthy donors. Profiling relied on immunoSEQ multiplex PCR, and the TCRdb table lists in-frame clones only, not all of them. The sample has some 130,000 clones; 84% are singletons. Sequencing used PBMCs. The receptors shown here come from a man aged 50 to 60 in good health and CMV-seronegative. The CDR3 runs from the conserved cysteine through the conserved F or W. Each record gives: V gene, J gene, clone size, D gene, CDR3 DNA, CDR3 protein. The D gene is left open where the match is weak. Not every row has a clone size; where given, it reads once, few, many or a size class.

v_gene: TRBV13; j_gene: TRBJ2-1; abundance: .; d_gene: TRBD2; CDR3nt: TGTGCCAGCAGCTTAGCCCCGGGACTAGCTTATGAGCAGTTCTTC; CDR3aa: CASSLAPGLAYEQFF
v_gene: TRBV4-3; j_gene: TRBJ2-1; abundance: .; d_gene: .; CDR3nt: TGCGCCAGCAGCCAAGGCCGGGAGCAGTTCTTC; CDR3aa: CASSQGREQFF
v_gene: TRBV5-1; j_gene: TRBJ2-5; abundance: .; d_gene: TRBD2; CDR3nt: TGCGCCAGCAGCGAGATAGCGGGGGCCCAAGAGACCCAGTACTTC; CDR3aa: CASSEIAGAQETQYF
v_gene: TRBV30; j_gene: TRBJ2-1; abundance: .; d_gene: TRBD1; CDR3nt: TGTGCCTGGAGTGTACAGGGGGCGCGATTAATCTTC; CDR3aa: CAWSVQGARLIF
v_gene: TRBV2; j_gene: TRBJ2-5; abundance: .; d_gene: TRBD2; CDR3nt: TGTGCCAGCAGCGCCTGGGAGGGAATTGACGAGACCCAGTACTTC; CDR3aa: CASSAWEGIDETQYF
v_gene: TRBV7-2; j_gene: TRBJ2-3; abundance: .; d_gene: TRBD2; CDR3nt: TGTGCCAGCAGCTCCCTAGCGGGAGTCACAGATACGCAGTATTTT; CDR3aa: CASSSLAGVTDTQYF
v_gene: TRBV4-3; j_gene: TRBJ1-1; abundance: .; d_gene: TRBD1; CDR3nt: TGCGCCAGCAGCGAAACAGGGGGCCGCACTGAAGCTTTCTTT; CDR3aa: CASSETGGRTEAFF
v_gene: TRBV18; j_gene: TRBJ1-1; abundance: .; d_gene: TRBD1; CDR3nt: TGTGCCAGCTCACGCCCGACAGGGGGAAAGAACACTGAAGCTTTCTTT; CDR3aa: CASSRPTGGKNTEAFF
v_gene: TRBV7-8; j_gene: TRBJ2-3; abundance: once; d_gene: .; CDR3nt: TGTGCCAGCACCCCGGGACTCGAGACCCAAACAGATACGCAGTATTTT; CDR3aa: CASTPGLETQTDTQYF
v_gene: TRBV13; j_gene: TRBJ2-5; abundance: .; d_gene: TRBD2; CDR3nt: TGTGCCAGCAGCTTAGTAAGTAGCGGGGGTCAAGAGACCCAGTACTTC; CDR3aa: CASSLVSSGGQETQYF
v_gene: TRBV4-2; j_gene: TRBJ2-3; abundance: .; d_gene: .; CDR3nt: TGTGCCAGCAGCCAAGTTGGACTTCCGGGGTATTTT; CDR3aa: CASSQVGLPGYF
v_gene: TRBV2; j_gene: TRBJ1-5; abundance: .; d_gene: TRBD1; CDR3nt: TGTGCCAGCAGTGGCCAGACAGGGGGTAATCAGCCCCAGCATTTT; CDR3aa: CASSGQTGGNQPQHF
v_gene: TRBV23-1; j_gene: TRBJ1-1; abundance: few; d_gene: .; CDR3nt: TGCGCCAGCAGTCTGGAGAGCGGGGTGGAAGCTTTCTTT; CDR3aa: CASSLESGVEAFF
v_gene: TRBV7-4; j_gene: TRBJ2-2; abundance: .; d_gene: TRBD1; CDR3nt: TGTGCCAGCAGAACAACAAACAGGGGGCGTAGGGACACCGGGGAGCTGTTTTTT; CDR3aa: CASRTTNRGRRDTGELFF
v_gene: TRBV2; j_gene: TRBJ2-7; abundance: .; d_gene: .; CDR3nt: TGTGCCAGCAGTCCTCCGGGTCTCACCTACGAGCAGTACTTC; CDR3aa: CASSPPGLTYEQYF
v_gene: TRBV6-5; j_gene: TRBJ2-7; abundance: once; d_gene: .; CDR3nt: TGTGCCAGCAGCCCTGACAGAGCTTCATCCTACGAGCAGTACTTC; CDR3aa: CASSPDRASSYEQYF
v_gene: TRBV27; j_gene: TRBJ1-6; abundance: .; d_gene: .; CDR3nt: TGTGCCAGCAGCTGGGGGAGGGGGAGCTCCTATAATTCACCCCTCCACTTT; CDR3aa: CASSWGRGSSYNSPLHF
v_gene: TRBV29-1; j_gene: TRBJ2-5; abundance: .; d_gene: TRBD2; CDR3nt: TGCAGCGTTGGGGCTAGCGGGCAAAAGACCCAGTACTTC; CDR3aa: CSVGASGQKTQYF
v_gene: TRBV4-1; j_gene: TRBJ1-1; abundance: .; d_gene: .; CDR3nt: TGCGCCAGCAGCCAAGGGCTGGTAAACACTGAAGCTTTCTTT; CDR3aa: CASSQGLVNTEAFF
v_gene: TRBV4-1; j_gene: TRBJ2-1; abundance: .; d_gene: .; CDR3nt: TGCGCCAGCAGCCAAGACCCCGGGGGGCCATACAATGAGCAGTTCTTC; CDR3aa: CASSQDPGGPYNEQFF
v_gene: TRBV7-7; j_gene: TRBJ1-4; abundance: .; d_gene: .; CDR3nt: TGTGCTAGCAGCCAAGGCTCGGGACTGAATGAAAAACTGTTTTTT; CDR3aa: CASSQGSGLNEKLFF
v_gene: TRBV5-6; j_gene: TRBJ1-2; abundance: .; d_gene: .; CDR3nt: TGTGCCAGCAGCCGCGACGGGGGGAGCTCTAACTATGGCTACACCTTC; CDR3aa: CASSRDGGSSNYGYTF
v_gene: TRBV5-1; j_gene: TRBJ2-1; abundance: few; d_gene: .; CDR3nt: TGCGCCAGCAGCCAACAGATACAGGGAATCACAAGGAATGAGCAGTTCTTC; CDR3aa: CASSQQIQGITRNEQFF
v_gene: TRBV2; j_gene: TRBJ1-5; abundance: .; d_gene: TRBD1; CDR3nt: TGTGCCAGCAGTGACCTACAGGGGGAGCAGCCCCAGCATTTT; CDR3aa: CASSDLQGEQPQHF
v_gene: TRBV27; j_gene: TRBJ2-3; abundance: .; d_gene: .; CDR3nt: TGTGCCAGCTCCGCGGGGCTAATTCGTACAGATACGCAGTATTTT; CDR3aa: CASSAGLIRTDTQYF
v_gene: TRBV4-1; j_gene: TRBJ2-7; abundance: .; d_gene: .; CDR3nt: TGCGCCAGCAGCCAAGCACAGGGGAGGACCTACGAGCAGTACTTC; CDR3aa: CASSQAQGRTYEQYF
v_gene: TRBV19; j_gene: TRBJ1-2; abundance: once; d_gene: .; CDR3nt: TGTGCCAGTAGTAGCGGACACCCCTATGGCTACACCTTC; CDR3aa: CASSSGHPYGYTF
v_gene: TRBV9; j_gene: TRBJ2-3; abundance: once; d_gene: .; CDR3nt: TGTGCCAGCAGCCCGAGGCGCGGGGATACGCAGTATTTT; CDR3aa: CASSPRRGDTQYF
v_gene: TRBV19; j_gene: TRBJ2-2; abundance: .; d_gene: .; CDR3nt: TGTGCCAGTAGTTCAGGGATGTTAACCGGGGAGCTGTTTTTT; CDR3aa: CASSSGMLTGELFF